This T cell receptor (beta chain) originates from a study of CD8+CD57+ T cells in acquired aplastic anemia. Only patients with CD8+CD57+ cell expansion on flow cytometry were chosen for sequencing. As regards this clonotype: Since the CDR3 does not end with the conserved phenylalanine or tryptophan, this likely comes from a read error.

The template used for profiling TCR beta VDJ and CDR3 was genomic DNA. TCRdb used MiXCR to reprocess the reads, holding one entry per CDR3 protein. Seen here are 160,000 or so distinct CDR3 sequences, roughly 50% observed once, and the top ten hold more than 30%. The sequenced sample consisted of sorted CD4+, CD8+, or CD8+CD57+ T cells (not recorded which) from PBMCs. This receptor was obtained from a human donor with aplastic anemia.

CDR3 in amino acids: CSVETGTNTGELFL. In DNA, the CDR3 is TGCAGCGTTGAAACCGGGACGAACACCGGGGAGCTGTTTCTC. The chain carries TRBV29-1 and TRBJ2-2; tentatively, D is TRBD2 (5 bases). Germline lookup yields CDR1 SQVTM and CDR2 ANQGSEA. Trimming took off 2 bases at V and 0 bases at J, with 7 bases between the two ends. The CDR3 loop spans 14 amino acids.